This T cell receptor beta chain was documented in a study of OX40 agonist ivuxolimab in advanced cancers. Using immunoSEQ multiplex PCR, the repertoire was profiled, and TCRdb retains in-frame clones only, with some absent. There are roughly 50,000 clones in the sample; about 91% occur only once, and around 9.3% lies in the top ten. Systemic immunosuppression or a history of autoimmune disease excluded patients. Specimen: CD4+ or CD8+ T cells sorted from blood, collected in a trial of the OX40 agonist ivuxolimab. This receptor was obtained from an adult with an advanced solid tumor such as melanoma, head and neck, liver or kidney cancer.

CDR3 in amino acids: CASSQAWTSGSYEQYF. The DNA for the CDR3 is TGCGCCAGCAGCCAAGCGTGGACTAGCGGGTCTTACGAGCAGTACTTC. This rearrangement joins TRBV4-3 to TRBJ2-7, with 11 bases matching TRBD2. CDR1 is LGHNA and CDR2 is YSLEER in the germline V gene. Trimming took 1 base from V and 4 from J; bases not matched to a gene: 6. The CDR3 consists of 16 residues.